The TCR beta chain under discussion was sequenced for a study of CD8 T cells in Susac syndrome. The germline V and J ends were trimmed by 4 bases and 5 bases, with 20 bases remaining between them. The CDR3 runs to 17 residues. RNA was extracted with the RNeasy kit, and a quantity of about 0.45 to 1 ug was reverse transcribed using random hexamers. Via MiXCR, TCRdb re-called the immunoSEQ multiplex PCR reads, giving one row per CDR3 protein. Found here are under 300,000 distinct CDR3 sequences, 90% to 97% of them singletons; the top ten hold approximately 0.094%. This chain joins TRBV12-3 or TRBV12-4 and TRBJ2-2; D is possibly TRBD1 or TRBD2 (5 bases each). Input material: CD4+ T cells from PBMCs. The receptor comes from a human donor with Susac syndrome. This chain's CDR3 is CASSSLGPPWGTGELFF. The CDR3 DNA follows: TGTGCCAGCAGTTCACTTGGTCCTCCTTGGGGGACCGGGGAGCTGTTTTTT.